Detailed here is one T cell receptor beta chain. Its antigen is unidentified. This CDR3 has 12 amino acids. From germline, CDR1 is DFQATT and CDR2 SNEGSKA (reference sequence). V was trimmed by 3 bases and J by 6 bases, leaving 11 bases between them. The sample belongs to a study of CD8+CD57+ T cells in acquired aplastic anemia. Study-wide context: Sorted CD4+ plus CD8+ cells gave DNA averaging about 3.2 ug.

CD8+CD57+ cell expansion had been shown by flow cytometry in patients chosen for sequencing. The patients all had a severe acquired aplastic anemia diagnosis. Patients were therapy-naive when their blood was sampled. Study results and caveats: Found in both controls and patients were twenty-nine CD8+ CDR3 sequences.

The TCR beta profiling, which covered VDJ combination and CDR3 sequence, was carried out using genomic DNA as the template. TCRdb analysed the reads with MiXCR anew, one entry per CDR3 protein. The sample comprises under 350,000 distinct CDR3 sequences, approximately 58% of which are singletons, and 1.3% rests with the top ten. The chain employs TRBV20-1 and TRBJ1-1, with TRBD1 as a possible D gene (6 bases). The TCR originated in a human donor with aplastic anemia. Source material: sorted CD4+, CD8+, or CD8+CD57+ T cells (not recorded which) from PBMCs. In nucleotides, the CDR3 is TGCAGTGCTAGGCTCACAGGGTCTGAAGCTTTCTTT. As protein: CSARLTGSEAFF.